This entry lists 24 T cell receptor beta chains sequenced from one sample in a study of CD8+ T cells in alopecia areata. Treatment noted: oral pan-JAK inhibitor, 5-10 mg twice daily. It was cDNA, reverse transcribed from extracted RNA, that served as the sequencing template. Clones were sequenced by immunoSEQ multiplex PCR, and TCRdb holds only the in-frame ones, with some missing. The sample lists 200,000 or so clones; 55% to 75% were seen once. Sequencing used CD4+ T cells sorted from blood, obtained at week 24, from a patient treated with tofacitinib. The receptors stem from a human donor with alopecia areata.

The CDR3 DNA reads as TGTGCCAGCAGCCCAGCCATTTTGGACTATGGCTACACCTTC. Translation: CASSPAILDYGYTF. The chain has TRBV27 and TRBJ1-2, with D unclear. The CDR3 contains 14 residues. CDR1 and CDR2 from the germline V gene are MNHEY and SMNVEV (reference sequence). V lost 6 bases, J lost 3 bases, and 14 bases lay in between.

The J gene is TRBJ2-3, the V gene TRBV6-5, with D perhaps matching TRBD2 (6 bases). The CDR3 extends over 13 amino acids. Trimming pared 8 bases from V and 4 bases from J, leaving 13 bases between. CDR1 is MNHEY, CDR2 SVGAGI, per germline. The CDR3 is CASGPGAADTQYF. The CDR3 DNA reads TGTGCCAGCGGGCCGGGAGCAGCAGATACGCAGTATTTT.

This chain joins TRBV27 and TRBJ1-2; TRBD1 matches at 9 bases. From germline, CDR1 is MNHEY and CDR2 SMNVEV (reference sequence). CDR3 length: 13 amino acids. The trim removed 3 bases at V and 7 bases at J, leaving 3 bases unmatched. CDR3 sequence: CASSFLTGGGYTF. CDR3 bases: TGTGCCAGCAGTTTTTTGACAGGGGGTGGCTACACCTTC.

This clone was observed a handful of times. The chain employs TRBV29-1 and TRBJ2-1, with 7 positions matching TRBD1. The J segment lost 2 bases and the V segment lost 6 bases, leaving 4 bases of the junction unmatched. The CDR3 extends over 13 amino acids. CDR1 SQVTM and CDR2 ANQGSEA come from the germline V gene. This CDR3 reads CSVKTGTYNEQFF. The CDR3 DNA is TGCAGCGTCAAGACAGGGACCTACAATGAGCAGTTCTTC.

The chain couples TRBV19 to TRBJ2-5; D is perhaps TRBD2 (6 bases). This CDR3 has 14 amino acids. Per germline, CDR1 LNHDA and CDR2 SQIVND (reference sequence). Trimming removed 5 bases at V and 1 base at J, with 11 bases between. Here the CDR3 reads CASSVSGSQETQYF. The CDR3, as DNA: TGTGCCAGTAGTGTCTCCGGGAGCCAAGAGACCCAGTACTTC.

There are a few counts of this clone. This chain uses TRBV7-6 with TRBJ2-2; 7 bases line up with TRBD1. In germline, CDR1 is SGHVS, CDR2 FNYEAQ. The CDR3 has 15 residues. Germline trimming cut 8 bases from V and 0 bases from J; bases unmatched to any gene: 6. CDR3 DNA sequence: TGTGCCAGCCGCCGGGACAGCGCGAACACCGGGGAGCTGTTTTTT. Translation gives CASRRDSANTGELFF. The full variable domain, its missing parts supplied by reference TRBV7-6 and TRBJ2-2, is GAGVSQSPRYKVTKRGQDVALRCDPISGHVSLYWYRQALGQGPEFLTYFNYEAQQDKSGLPNDRFSAERPEGSISTLTIQRTEQRDSAMYRCASRRDSANTGELFFGEGSRLTVL.

This clone showed up just a few times. The CDR3 DNA follows: TGTGCCATCAGTGAAGGGACAGGGGTCGACTATGGCTACACCTTC. Amino acids: CAISEGTGVDYGYTF. The rearrangement joins TRBV10-3 to TRBJ1-2; 10 bases align to TRBD1. CDR3 size: 15 residues. Germline CDR1 is ENHRY and CDR2 is SYGVKD. The V segment lost 3 bases and the J segment 3 bases; nucleotides outside the gene matches: 4.

V usage is TRBV9 and J usage is TRBJ2-1; D is possibly TRBD1 (5 bases). The CDR3 consists of 14 residues. Germline lookup yields CDR1 SGDLS and CDR2 YYNGEE. V lost 0 bases, J lost 10 bases, and 14 bases lay in between. The DNA for the CDR3 is TGTGCCAGCAGCGTAGGGGTGACAGTTGGAGAGCAGTTCTTC. This sequence encodes CASSVGVTVGEQFF.

V is TRBV15 and J is TRBJ2-7; no clear D gene. This CDR3 is built from 13 residues. Germline V gene sequence: CDR1 LNHNV, CDR2 YYDKDF (reference sequence). The V gene lost 1 base and the J gene lost 2 bases, with 6 bases spanning the gap. The DNA for the CDR3 is TGTGCCACCAGCAGAGTGGATCCCTACGAGCAGTACTTC. This translates into CATSRVDPYEQYF.

The chain employs TRBV5-1 and TRBJ2-3; 7 bases align to TRBD1. Germline V gives CDR1 SGHRS, CDR2 YFSETQ. There are 16 residues in the CDR3. Trimming cost V 4 bases and J 6 bases; bases outside gene matches: 14. The CDR3 spells CASSRQGVGSSDTQYF. The CDR3 DNA sequence: TGCGCCAGCAGCCGGCAGGGGGTAGGGAGCTCCGATACGCAGTATTTT. The variable domain in full, completed from reference TRBV5-1 and TRBJ2-3, reads KAGVTQTPRYLIKTRGQQVTLSCSPISGHRSVSWYQQTPGQGLQFLFEYFSETQRNKGNFPGRFSGRQFSNSRSEMNVSTLELGDSALYLCASSRQGVGSSDTQYFGPGTRLTVL.

The chain is built from TRBV5-6 and TRBJ2-6; the D gene is possibly TRBD2 (6 bases). Germline V gene lookup returns CDR1 SGHDT and CDR2 YYEEEE. The CDR3 covers 16 residues. V lost 3 bases to trimming and J lost 2 bases, with 12 bases between them. CDR3 bases: TGTGCCAGCAGCTCGGCCCTAGCGACTGGGGCCAACGTCCTGACTTTC. Protein sequence: CASSSALATGANVLTF.

This chain uses TRBV15 with TRBJ2-5; 7 bases align to TRBD1. Germline values: CDR1 LNHNV, CDR2 YYDKDF (reference sequence). The CDR3 loop spans 15 amino acids. After removal of 2 bases from V and 2 bases from J, the junction contained 5 bases not matched to a gene. The CDR3 sequence is CATSRRTGTQETQYF. The CDR3 nucleotides read TGTGCCACCAGCAGACGGACAGGTACTCAAGAGACCCAGTACTTC.

V and J are TRBV15 and TRBJ1-1; 8 bases agree with TRBD1. The germline V gene has CDR1 LNHNV and CDR2 YYDKDF (reference sequence). Trimming cost V 0 bases and J 11 bases; bases outside gene matches: 8. This CDR3 has 14 residues. CDR3 protein: CATSRDWAGGLAFF. DNA for the CDR3: TGTGCCACCAGCAGAGATTGGGCAGGGGGCTTGGCTTTCTTT.

In its sample, this clone was seen a few times. J is TRBJ1-1 and V is TRBV21-1; the table calls TRBD1, which could not be checked here. TRBV21-1 is termed a pseudogene. This CDR3 region has 16 residues. The CDR3 sequence is CASSKAVYRTIVDAFF. In DNA form, the CDR3 reads TGTGCCAGCAGCAAAGCGGTATATAGGACAATCGTAGATGCTTTCTTT.

The chain has TRBV2 and TRBJ1-1; 7 nucleotides agree with TRBD1. The CDR3 runs 13 residues. Unmatched junction bases numbered 4, after V lost 8 bases and J lost 1 base. Germline V gives CDR1 SNHLY, CDR2 FYNNEI. Here the CDR3 DNA reads TGTGCCAGCGCAGGGACAGAGAACACTGAAGCTTTCTTT. This gives the protein CASAGTENTEAFF.

About this clone: Additional DNA sequences in this sample encode the identical CDR3. This sequence joins TRBV9 and TRBJ1-2, with 9 bases that match TRBD1. V gave up 1 base and J gave up 6 bases; unmatched junction bases: 4. The length of the CDR3 is 14 residues. Germline CDR1 and CDR2: SGDLS and YYNGEE. Here the CDR3 reads CASSVTGQGDGYTF. CDR3 in DNA: TGTGCCAGCAGCGTAACGGGACAGGGCGATGGCTACACCTTC.

The chain uses TRBV11-1 and TRBJ2-1; 14 positions match TRBD2. In germline, CDR1 is SGHAT, CDR2 FQDESV (reference sequence). There are 18 residues in the CDR3. V shed 1 base, J shed 4 bases, and the junction held 6 bases outside the gene matches. CDR3 nucleotides: TGTGCCAGCAGCTTAGTGGCGACTAGCGGGAGGGGTTACAATGAGCAGTTCTTC. This gives the protein CASSLVATSGRGYNEQFF.

The rearrangement links TRBV30 to TRBJ2-2, with 10 bases aligning to TRBD2. The CDR3 is made up of 14 amino acids. Per the germline V gene, CDR1 is GTSNPN and CDR2 is SVGIG (reference sequence). V lost 0 bases and J lost 5; bases outside the gene matches: 0. In DNA, the CDR3 is TGTGCCTGGAGTGTGGGACTAGCGACCGGGGAGCTGTTTTTT. Residues: CAWSVGLATGELFF.

This clone has a handful of counts. This sequence joins TRBV7-2 and TRBJ1-1; D is undetermined. The V end lost 0 bases, the J end lost 4 bases, and 9 bases lay between the germline ends. CDR3 length equals 14 residues. CDR1 and CDR2 (germline): SGHTA, FQGNSA. DNA for the CDR3: TGTGCCAGCAGCTTAGCAGGGCTCGGCACTGAAGCTTTCTTT. Its translation: CASSLAGLGTEAFF.

This clone was picked up one time. This rearrangement joins TRBV5-6 to TRBJ2-5; D tentatively fits TRBD1 or TRBD2 (5 bases each). The CDR3 is 13 amino acids. Germline CDR1 SGHDT, CDR2 YYEEEE. V was pared by 2 bases and J by 1 base, with 6 bases between. The CDR3 bases are TGTGCCAGCAGCTTAGGGACCCAAGAGACCCAGTACTTC. Translated: CASSLGTQETQYF.

The chain's CDR3 is CASSPRGVANGYTF. The CDR3 nucleotides read TGTGCCAGCAGCCCTAGAGGGGTAGCGAACGGCTACACCTTC. The chain has TRBV7-2 and TRBJ1-2, with D perhaps TRBD1 (5 bases). V lost 5 bases and J 8 bases, leaving 18 bases between the germline ends. In germline, CDR1 is SGHTA, CDR2 FQGNSA. The length of the CDR3 is 14 residues.

The chain carries TRBV5-1 and TRBJ2-7; 7 bases fit TRBD1. The V gene's germline CDR1 is SGHRS and CDR2 YFSETQ. The CDR3 has 15 residues. J lost 2 bases, V lost 1 base, and 6 bases had no gene match. This CDR3 reads CASSLSSGTAYEQYF. CDR3 DNA sequence: TGCGCCAGCAGCTTGTCCTCCGGGACAGCCTACGAGCAGTACTTC.

On this clone: The sample carries other DNA sequences with the same CDR3. The V and J genes are TRBV30 and TRBJ2-7; perhaps TRBD1 as D (5 bases). Between the trimmed V and J ends, which lost 0 bases and 3 bases, there was a span of 6 bases. From germline, CDR1 is GTSNPN and CDR2 SVGIG (reference sequence). This CDR3 region has 12 residues. CDR3: CAWSVQGYEQYF. The CDR3 DNA follows: TGTGCCTGGAGTGTGCAGGGCTACGAGCAGTACTTC.

The chain recombines TRBV7-2 with TRBJ2-6; D gene unclear. The CDR3 has 15 residues. Trimming took 7 bases from V and 0 from J, leaving 10 bases between them. Germline assignment: CDR1 SGHTA and CDR2 FQGNSA. The CDR3 DNA reads as TGTGCCAGCACCAAAGATCCCTCTGGGGCCAACGTCCTGACTTTC. Its protein product is CASTKDPSGANVLTF.